The 30 T cell receptor beta chains given below trace back to one sample, sequenced in a study of OX40 agonist ivuxolimab in advanced cancers. Repertoires were generated with immunoSEQ multiplex PCR, while TCRdb's copy carries only in-frame clones and drops some. Counted here are roughly 120,000 clones, less than 95% occurring once; the ten biggest clones make up 0.8% to 1%. The sample consisted of CD4+ or CD8+ T cells sorted from blood, taken in a trial of the OX40 agonist ivuxolimab. These receptors were obtained from an adult with an advanced solid tumor such as melanoma, head and neck, liver or kidney cancer.

This sequence joins TRBV7-9 and TRBJ1-2; no definite D call. The germline CDR1 and CDR2 sequences are SEHNR and FQNEAQ (reference sequence). The ends were cut back, 3 bases at V and 4 bases at J, with 21 bases in the middle. CDR3 length: 17 residues. The CDR3 DNA reads as TGTGCCAGCAGCTTCCTCCCATCGTCCGAGCTATCCTATGGCTACACCTTC. Translation gives CASSFLPSSELSYGYTF.

This chain connects TRBV27 to TRBJ1-4; D perhaps matches TRBD1 (5 bases). The CDR3 totals 14 residues. CDR1 and CDR2 from the germline V gene are MNHEY and SMNVEV (reference sequence). V was shortened by 5 bases and J by 2 bases, with 9 bases between the two germline ends. This chain's CDR3 is CASSVAGTNEKLFF. The CDR3 DNA reads TGTGCCAGCAGTGTGGCAGGGACTAATGAAAAACTGTTTTTT.

The genes are TRBV6-4 and TRBJ1-1; the match to TRBD1 covers 7 bases. The CDR3 is made up of 14 amino acids. J was trimmed by 4 bases and V by 5 bases; bases with no gene match: 7. Looked up from germline, CDR1 is MRHNA and CDR2 is SNTAGT. The CDR3 reads CASSQDRISTEAFF. CDR3 in DNA: TGTGCCAGCAGTCAGGACAGGATAAGCACTGAAGCTTTCTTT.

The chain has TRBV7-3 and TRBJ1-1; D remains ambiguous. Trimming shortened V by 5 bases and J by 0 bases, and 10 bases separated the two germline ends. CDR1 is SGHTA, CDR2 FQGTGA, per germline. CDR3 size: 14 residues. CDR3 bases: TGTGCCAGCAGCCTCCAGTGGTTGAACACTGAAGCTTTCTTT. Amino acids: CASSLQWLNTEAFF.

This sequence joins TRBV28 and TRBJ2-5; D is undetermined. TRBJ2-7 explains the end of the DNA better; the J call may be wrong. The CDR3 length is 16 residues. Per the germline V gene, CDR1 is MDHEN and CDR2 is SYDVKM. This CDR3 reads CASKRNRASKVHEQYF. DNA of the CDR3: TGTGCCAGCAAACGAAACCGGGCCTCAAAAGTCCACGAGCAGTACTTC.

This clone was detected once. The rearrangement joins TRBV18 to TRBJ1-5; D remains ambiguous. The CDR3 covers 16 residues. CDR1 is KGHSH and CDR2 is LQKENI in the germline V gene. Trimming left V 2 bases short and J 0 bases short, with 11 bases between. The CDR3 sequence is CASSPFMDGSNQPQHF. The CDR3 DNA is TGTGCCAGCTCACCATTCATGGACGGTAGCAATCAGCCCCAGCATTTT.

CDR3 bases: TGTGCCAGCAGCTACAATTCAGGGGGATTCTACAATGAGCAGTTCTTC. The encoded protein is CASSYNSGGFYNEQFF. V usage is TRBV7-3 and J usage is TRBJ2-1; 7 bases are shared with TRBD1. Losses at the gene ends were 4 bases for V and 3 bases for J; bases not matched to a gene: 9. Germline V gene sequence: CDR1 SGHTA, CDR2 FQGTGA. The CDR3 has 16 residues.

This rearrangement joins TRBV19 to TRBJ2-3, with a weak D call TRBD2 (5 bases). V was pared by 7 bases and J by 1 base, with 9 bases between. Germline V lookup: CDR1 LNHDA, CDR2 SQIVND (reference sequence). The CDR3 length is 13 residues. CDR3 sequence: CASKRERTDTQYF. The CDR3 region has the DNA TGTGCCAGTAAGAGGGAGCGCACAGATACGCAGTATTTT.

The chain employs TRBV27 and TRBJ2-1, with TRBD2 identical over 10 bases. Germline V gene lookup returns CDR1 MNHEY and CDR2 SMNVEV (reference sequence). V trimming: 2 bases; J trimming: 8 bases; junction bases outside the gene matches: 6. This CDR3 is built from 15 residues. The CDR3 nucleotides are TGTGCCAGCAGTTTACCGGGACTAGCGCGAGATGAGCAGTTCTTC. Its translation: CASSLPGLARDEQFF.

The rearrangement uses TRBV4-2 and TRBJ1-1; perhaps TRBD1 as D (6 bases). CDR3 length: 15 residues. CDR1 and CDR2 (germline): LGHNA, YNFKEQ. With 1 base removed from V and 0 bases from J, the gap between germline ends came to 9 bases. The CDR3 DNA reads as TGTGCCAGCAGCCAAGCGGACAGAATGAACACTGAAGCTTTCTTT. It encodes CASSQADRMNTEAFF.

The rearrangement uses TRBV5-6 and TRBJ2-2; D not certain. The germline CDR1 and CDR2 sequences are SGHDT and YYEEEE. The CDR3 totals 16 residues. Trimming took 2 bases from V and 1 from J, leaving 12 bases between them. CDR3 protein: CASSFQHPENTGELFF. CDR3 sequence (DNA): TGTGCCAGCAGCTTTCAACACCCCGAGAACACCGGGGAGCTGTTTTTT.

The chain couples TRBV7-2 to TRBJ1-1; 10 bases agree with TRBD1. The CDR3 totals 19 residues. V dropped 5 bases and J dropped 0; count of bases not matched to a gene: 15. Looked up from germline, CDR1 is SGHTA and CDR2 is FQGNSA. Written as DNA, the CDR3 is TGTGCCAGCAGCCACCCTTTGACAGGGGGCCGTGGGTTGAACACTGAAGCTTTCTTT. This gives the protein CASSHPLTGGRGLNTEAFF.

This clone was seen a single time. The chain is built from TRBV15 and TRBJ2-1; tentatively, D is TRBD2 (6 bases). V was pared by 0 bases and J by 8 bases, with 14 bases between. The CDR3 sequence is 15 residues long. Per the germline V gene, CDR1 is LNHNV and CDR2 is YYDKDF (reference sequence). The CDR3: CATSRDRGLLYEQFF. The CDR3, as DNA: TGTGCCACCAGCAGAGATCGGGGACTCCTTTATGAGCAGTTCTTC.

CDR3 DNA: TGTGCCAGCCGCCCCGAAAGGGCTAGCGGGACTCTTGCCTACGAGCAGTACTTC. Translated: CASRPERASGTLAYEQYF. The chain has TRBV27 and TRBJ2-7, with 9 bases matching TRBD2. The germline gives CDR1 MNHEY, CDR2 SMNVEV (reference sequence). V gave up 8 bases and J gave up 2 bases; unmatched junction bases: 19. This CDR3 contains 18 residues.

Only one count was recorded for this clone. This chain uses TRBV28 with TRBJ2-1, with 7 positions matching TRBD1. The CDR3 is 13 amino acids. CDR1 MDHEN and CDR2 SYDVKM come from the germline V gene. The V segment lost 7 bases and the J segment 7 bases; nucleotides outside the gene matches: 7. The CDR3 sequence is CASNRGGMNEQFF. Written as DNA, the CDR3 is TGTGCCAGCAACAGGGGCGGTATGAATGAGCAGTTCTTC.

This chain uses TRBV19 with TRBJ2-2; 11 nucleotides line up with TRBD2. Germline CDR1 LNHDA, CDR2 SQIVND (reference sequence). The J segment lost 7 bases and the V segment lost 1 base, leaving 8 bases of the junction unmatched. The CDR3 consists of 17 residues. The CDR3 sequence: CASSIGLAGGLNGELFF. The CDR3 bases are TGTGCCAGTAGTATAGGGCTAGCGGGAGGCTTGAACGGGGAGCTGTTTTTT.

The V and J genes are TRBV7-3 and TRBJ1-1; D is unclear. This CDR3 region has 15 residues. The ends were cut back, 1 base at V and 1 base at J, with 10 bases in the middle. Germline assignment: CDR1 SGHTA and CDR2 FQGTGA. The CDR3 reads CASSLIGRSNTEAFF. CDR3 nucleotides: TGTGCCAGCAGCTTAATAGGCCGATCGAACACTGAAGCTTTCTTT.

As for this clone: Other DNA sequences of this sample code for an identical CDR3. CDR3 nucleotides: TGTGCCAGCAGTTCCACCTATTCCTACGAGCAGTACTTC. Translating it yields CASSSTYSYEQYF. The V and J genes are TRBV6-5 and TRBJ2-7; D remains ambiguous. Germline CDR1 is MNHEY and CDR2 is SVGAGI. The CDR3 has 13 residues. V dropped 4 bases and J dropped 1 base, with 8 bases sitting between them.

The V call is TRBV28, the J call TRBJ1-3; no clear D. CDR3 length: 15 residues. CDR1 is MDHEN, CDR2 SYDVKM, per germline. The V end lost 3 bases, the J end lost 0 bases, and 9 bases lay between the germline ends. The CDR3 nucleotides read TGTGCCAGCAGTTTGGTACAGAACTCTGGAAACACCATATATTTT. It specifies CASSLVQNSGNTIYF.

The V gene is TRBV7-3, the J gene TRBJ2-3, with D perhaps matching TRBD2 (5 bases). V shed 2 bases and J shed 2 bases, with 14 bases lying between them. Germline lookup yields CDR1 SGHTA and CDR2 FQGTGA. CDR3 length equals 16 residues. The chain's CDR3 is CASSLYSVAFTDTQYF. The DNA of the CDR3 is TGTGCCAGCAGCTTATATAGCGTGGCCTTCACAGATACGCAGTATTTT.

The DNA of the CDR3 is TGCGCCAGCAGCCTGGGCGTAGGGACCGGGGACACTGAAGCTTTCTTT. Translated: CASSLGVGTGDTEAFF. The gene calls are TRBV5-1 and TRBJ1-1; TRBD1 is a possible D gene (5 bases). Per the germline V gene, CDR1 is SGHRS and CDR2 is YFSETQ. This CDR3 contains 16 residues. The V end lost 4 bases, the J end lost 3 bases, and 19 bases lay between the germline ends.

About this clone: In this CDR3 the conserved last residue, phenylalanine or tryptophan, is missing, so a read error is likely. The DNA is left out, because the CDR3 cannot be placed on it with certainty; the CDR3 is given as TCRdb lists it. The chain has TRBV6-4 and TRBJ2-7; whether TRBD2, the table's D call, matches the DNA was not checked. With termini counted, the CDR3 has 8 amino acids. Germline lookup yields CDR1 MRHNA and CDR2 SNTAGT. CDR3 sequence: CASSYKRG.

CDR3 in DNA: TGTGCCAGCAGCCAGTGGGGTAGCGGGAAGACTAATGAGCAGTTCTTC. It codes for CASSQWGSGKTNEQFF. The rearrangement links TRBV28 to TRBJ2-1, with 8 bases matching TRBD2. V trimming: 6 bases; J trimming: 7 bases; junction bases outside the gene matches: 14. The CDR3 consists of 16 residues. Germline lookup yields CDR1 MDHEN and CDR2 SYDVKM.

The chain uses TRBV27 and TRBJ1-5, with D perhaps TRBD1 (5 bases). V lost 5 bases, J lost 4 bases, and 15 bases lay in between. Per the germline V gene, CDR1 is MNHEY and CDR2 is SMNVEV (reference sequence). This CDR3 region has 15 residues. The CDR3: CASSPWGSMNQPQHF. CDR3 sequence (DNA): TGTGCCAGCAGTCCCTGGGGGTCGATGAATCAGCCCCAGCATTTT.

The CDR3 loop reads CASSPTEYNEQFF. CDR3 bases: TGTGCCAGCAGTCCAACAGAGTACAATGAGCAGTTCTTC. The chain joins TRBV27 to TRBJ2-1; no reliable D call. This CDR3 region has 13 residues. The germline V gene encodes CDR1 MNHEY and CDR2 SMNVEV (reference sequence). The V and J ends lost 5 bases and 4 bases respectively, with 9 bases between them.

The CDR3 bases are TGTGCCAGCAGCCCCTTGCTCTTGCAGGGTAGCTACACCTTC. This translates into CASSPLLLQGSYTF. The chain recombines TRBV6-5 with TRBJ1-2; tentatively, D is TRBD1 (5 bases). Germline V gives CDR1 MNHEY, CDR2 SVGAGI. The V end was cut by 6 bases, the J end by 9 bases, with 20 bases between. CDR3 length equals 14 residues.

The rearrangement joins TRBV18 to TRBJ1-3; D remains ambiguous. Germline V gene lookup returns CDR1 KGHSH and CDR2 LQKENI. This CDR3 region has 17 residues. Trimming left V 1 base short and J 0 bases short, with 13 bases between. CDR3: CASSPLPEANSGNTIYF. CDR3 in DNA: TGTGCCAGCTCACCACTTCCGGAGGCGAACTCTGGAAACACCATATATTTT.

This chain joins TRBV28 and TRBJ2-7, with D perhaps TRBD1 or TRBD2 (5 bases each). Looked up from germline, CDR1 is MDHEN and CDR2 is SYDVKM. Trimming left V 6 bases short and J 0 bases short, with 12 bases between. This CDR3 comprises 14 residues. CDR3: CASSGPGTSYEQYF. The DNA for the CDR3 is TGTGCCAGCAGCGGCCCCGGGACCTCCTACGAGCAGTACTTC.

The chain joins TRBV6-5 to TRBJ1-2; 10 bases fit TRBD1. The V gene end was trimmed by 2 bases and the J gene end by 8 bases; junction bases not matched to a gene: 2. Germline V gene sequence: CDR1 MNHEY, CDR2 SVGAGI. The CDR3 length is 13 residues. CDR3: CASSYRQGAGYTF. In nucleotides, the CDR3 is TGTGCCAGCAGTTACAGACAGGGGGCCGGCTACACCTTC.

CDR3 DNA sequence: TGTGCCAGCAGCCAGGAGACACCTCTCCCCAACAATGAGCAGTTCTTC. It is translated as CASSQETPLPNNEQFF. This chain connects TRBV4-2 to TRBJ2-1; no reliable D call. V lost 3 bases and J 5 bases, leaving 17 bases between the germline ends. Looked up from germline, CDR1 is LGHNA and CDR2 is YNFKEQ. The CDR3 is 16 residues long.